Below, 29 T cell receptor beta chains from the same sample are listed, as sequenced in a study of T-cell memory formation after mild COVID-19. TCRdb reanalysed the 5' RACE reads using MiXCR and keeps one entry per CDR3 protein. Seen here are fewer than 400,000 distinct CDR3 sequences, roughly 15% observed once, and the top ten hold 20% to 25%. The sequenced sample consisted of PBMCs or a T cell subset sorted from them (not recorded which). Receptors were obtained from a man aged 18 to 30 who had mild COVID-19 (a few samples of this study predate the infection). Cell type and time point are not known.

The J gene is TRBJ2-5, the V gene TRBV21-1; the table's D call of TRBD1 was not tested on the DNA. TRBV21-1 counts as a pseudogene. There are 14 residues in the CDR3. CDR3 in DNA: TGTGCCAAGGGGACATCAGAAAATCAAGAGACCCAGTACTTC. It specifies CAKGTSENQETQYF.

This clonotype has more than one count but fewer than ten. V and J are TRBV7-3 and TRBJ2-3; the D gene is possibly TRBD1 (6 bases). This CDR3 is 16 amino acids long. The V end was cut by 6 bases, the J end by 1 base, with 17 bases between. The germline CDR1 and CDR2 sequences are SGHTA and FQGTGA. DNA of the CDR3: TGTGCCAGCAGTTTACTCCAGGGGAGAGGCACAGATACGCAGTATTTT. Its translation is CASSLLQGRGTDTQYF.

The genes are TRBV14 and TRBJ2-3; 10 nucleotides align to TRBD1. V lost 0 bases to trimming and J lost 3 bases; unmatched junction nucleotides: 3. The CDR3 runs to 16 residues. CDR1 is SGHDN and CDR2 is FVKESK in the germline V gene. CDR3 sequence: CASSQDSDRGTDTQYF. The CDR3 bases are TGTGCCAGCAGCCAAGATTCGGACAGGGGGACAGATACGCAGTATTTT.

This clonotype was seen a few times. CDR3 protein: CASSLAGTGGYSNQPQHF. The CDR3 DNA is TGTGCCAGCAGCTTGGCCGGCACAGGGGGTTATAGCAATCAGCCCCAGCATTTT. The chain has TRBV5-5 and TRBJ1-5; 8 positions match TRBD1. V shed 0 bases, J shed 0 bases, and the junction held 8 bases outside the gene matches. CDR3 length equals 18 residues. CDR1 and CDR2 (germline): SGHKS, YYEKEE (reference sequence).

The chain links TRBV11-2 to TRBJ1-1; no reliable D call. The V end was cut by 3 bases, the J end by 3 bases, with 11 bases between. The germline V gene has CDR1 SGHAT and CDR2 FQNNGV. The CDR3 runs 14 residues. CDR3 bases: TGTGCCAGCAGCTTCCGGGGAATGGACACTGAAGCTTTCTTT. The encoded protein is CASSFRGMDTEAFF.

Only a few counts were recorded for this clonotype. The chain links TRBV12-3 or TRBV12-4 to TRBJ2-3; tentatively, D is TRBD1 (6 bases). V lost 3 bases to trimming and J lost 1 base, with 14 bases between them. This CDR3 has 16 residues. This chain's CDR3 is CASSLGDAGGTDTQYF. The CDR3 nucleotides read TGTGCCAGCAGTTTGGGGGACGCAGGGGGCACAGATACGCAGTATTTT.

This clonotype was recorded a few times. The CDR3 loop is CASSEFGGTLQDYEQYF. In DNA form, the CDR3 reads TGTGCCAGCAGTGAATTCGGAGGGACACTCCAGGACTACGAGCAGTACTTC. The chain carries TRBV2 and TRBJ2-7; D may be TRBD1 or TRBD2 (6 bases each). Germline values: CDR1 SNHLY, CDR2 FYNNEI. Trimming took off 2 bases at V and 3 bases at J, with 20 bases between the two ends. The CDR3 totals 17 residues.

This clonotype was seen at least ten times. The chain employs TRBV7-2 and TRBJ2-7; 9 bases are shared with TRBD2. After removal of 1 base from V and 3 bases from J, the junction contained 4 bases not matched to a gene. This CDR3 contains 15 residues. CDR1 and CDR2 from the germline V gene are SGHTA and FQGNSA. CDR3 in DNA: TGTGCCAGCAGCTTAGGGCTAGCGGGGAGCTACGAGCAGTACGTC. Translated, it gives CASSLGLAGSYEQYV.

The rearrangement uses TRBV7-6 and TRBJ2-7, with D possibly TRBD2 on 6 matching bases. V lost 5 bases to trimming and J lost 1 base, with 12 bases between them. Germline assignment: CDR1 SGHVS and CDR2 FNYEAQ. This CDR3 has 14 amino acids. The CDR3 loop reads CASSGRDSSYEQYF. Here the CDR3 DNA reads TGTGCCAGCAGCGGGCGGGACTCTTCCTACGAGCAGTACTTC.

The J gene is TRBJ2-2, the V gene TRBV24-1; tentatively, D is TRBD1 (6 bases). CDR1 and CDR2 (germline): KGHDR, SFDVKD. The germline V and J ends were trimmed by 6 bases and 4 bases, with 11 bases remaining between them. The CDR3 is made up of 14 amino acids. For the CDR3, the DNA is TGTGCCACCAGTCAGCAGGGGATCACCGGGGAGCTGTTTTTT. As protein: CATSQQGITGELFF.

V gene TRBV4-3 combines with J gene TRBJ2-1, with 8 nucleotides matching TRBD2. The V gene's germline CDR1 is LGHNA and CDR2 YSLEER. CDR3 size: 13 residues. Trimming took 4 bases from V and 9 from J; bases not matched to a gene: 5. DNA for the CDR3: TGCGCCAGCAGCCGGACCGGGGGGGGTGAGCAGTTCTTC. It specifies CASSRTGGGEQFF.

This clonotype is a singleton in its sample. CDR3: CAARGSSYTF. The CDR3 DNA sequence: TGTGCGGCAAGAGGAAGTAGCTACACCTTC. The V call is TRBV6-5, the J call TRBJ1-2, with D hard to call. This CDR3 comprises 10 residues. CDR1 is MNHEY and CDR2 is SVGAGI in the germline V gene.

This clonotype has only one observation. The chain carries TRBV12-3 or TRBV12-4 and TRBJ1-1, with D possibly TRBD1 on 5 matching bases. V was clipped by 7 bases and J by 5 bases, with 20 bases between them. The CDR3 contains 15 residues. This chain's CDR3 is CASIPTQGWNTEAFF. The CDR3 DNA reads as TGTGCCAGCATCCCCACCCAGGGTTGGAATACTGAAGCTTTCTTT.

The chain combines TRBV18 with TRBJ2-5; D assignment may be TRBD1 or TRBD2 (5 bases each). CDR3 length equals 13 residues. Deletions cut 3 bases from V and 6 bases from J, with 11 bases between. Germline V CDR1 and CDR2: KGHSH, LQKENI. CDR3 loop: CASSPPQGQTQYF. The CDR3 nucleotides are TGTGCCAGCTCACCCCCCCAGGGACAGACCCAGTACTTC. The full variable domain, its missing parts supplied by reference TRBV18 and TRBJ2-5, is NAGVMQNPRHLVRRRGQEARLRCSPMKGHSHVYWYRQLPEEGLKFMVYLQKENIIDESGMPKERFSAEFPKEGPSILRIQQVVRGDSAAYFCASSPPQGQTQYFGPGTRLLVL.

This clonotype was recorded at least ten times. This chain uses TRBV5-1 with TRBJ2-5; possibly TRBD2 for D (6 bases). The CDR3 runs 14 residues. Germline loops: CDR1 SGHRS, CDR2 YFSETQ. Trimming took 2 bases from V and 2 from J, leaving 10 bases between them. CDR3 bases: TGCGCCAGCAGCTTAACGGGGGAACAAGAGACCCAGTACTTC. Residues: CASSLTGEQETQYF.

This clonotype was found a few times. J is TRBJ2-7 and V is TRBV7-3; maybe TRBD2 (6 bases). Trimming stripped 5 bases from V and 1 base from J, with 9 bases between. CDR1 is SGHTA and CDR2 is FQGTGA in the germline V gene. The CDR3 consists of 13 residues. Here the CDR3 DNA reads TGTGCCAGCAGCCATGGACTATCCTACGAGCAGTACTTC. It translates to CASSHGLSYEQYF. The variable domain in full, completed from reference TRBV7-3 and TRBJ2-7, reads GAGVSQTPSNKVTEKGKYVELRCDPISGHTALYWYRQSLGQGPEFLIYFQGTGAADDSGLPNDRFFAVRPEGSVSTLKIQRTERGDSAVYLCASSHGLSYEQYFGPGTRLTVT.

The chain combines TRBV7-2 with TRBJ2-5; no reliable D call. Germline loops: CDR1 SGHTA, CDR2 FQGNSA. CDR3 length: 14 amino acids. V lost 3 bases and J 2 bases, leaving 10 bases between the germline ends. CDR3 coding DNA: TGTGCCAGCAGCTTCCACGCCCGGCAAGAGACCCAGTACTTC. Its translation is CASSFHARQETQYF.

The chain has TRBV12-3 or TRBV12-4 and TRBJ1-2, with 8 nucleotides matching TRBD1. The trim removed 6 bases at V and 8 bases at J, leaving 17 bases unmatched. CDR3 length equals 16 residues. The CDR3 bases are TGTGCCAGCAGAAGAGCGGCAGGGGGCGCCGCTAACGGCTACACCTTC. Translation gives CASRRAAGGAANGYTF.

This clonotype was counted between two and nine times. V usage is TRBV28 and J usage is TRBJ2-7, with D uncertain. The V and J ends lost 4 bases and 3 bases respectively, with 10 bases between them. The CDR3 consists of 13 residues. The V gene's germline CDR1 is MDHEN and CDR2 SYDVKM. CDR3 amino acids: CASSSILNYEQYV. As DNA, the CDR3 is TGTGCCAGCAGTTCCATATTAAACTACGAGCAGTACGTC.

This clonotype was counted at least ten times. The chain is built from TRBV5-1 and TRBJ2-7; D gene ambiguous. The CDR3 spans 13 residues. V was pared by 4 bases and J by 4 bases, with 12 bases between. Germline V gives CDR1 SGHRS, CDR2 YFSETQ. The DNA of the CDR3 is TGCGCCAGCAGCCTACTTGGTATGTACGAGCAGTACTTC. It codes for CASSLLGMYEQYF. Looking up the rest from reference TRBV5-1 and TRBJ2-7 gives the full variable domain: KAGVTQTPRYLIKTRGQQVTLSCSPISGHRSVSWYQQTPGQGLQFLFEYFSETQRNKGNFPGRFSGRQFSNSRSEMNVSTLELGDSALYLCASSLLGMYEQYFGPGTRLTVT.

This clonotype was seen more than once but under ten times. V usage is TRBV24-1 and J usage is TRBJ2-1; D ambiguous. The ends were cut back, 3 bases at V and 5 bases at J, with 16 bases in the middle. This CDR3 is built from 16 residues. The germline CDR1 and CDR2 sequences are KGHDR and SFDVKD. CDR3 nucleotides: TGTGCCACCAGTGATCCCGGCGAGAGGTCGGACAATGAGCAGTTCTTC. Its translation: CATSDPGERSDNEQFF.

This clonotype turned up a few times. The chain combines TRBV5-1 with TRBJ1-4; tentatively, D is TRBD1 (5 bases). This CDR3 spans 17 amino acids. V lost 0 bases to trimming and J lost 0 bases, with 12 bases between them. Germline loops: CDR1 SGHRS, CDR2 YFSETQ. As DNA, the CDR3 is TGCGCCAGCAGCTTGGCTATCAGGGTTGCAACTAATGAAAAACTGTTTTTT. Protein: CASSLAIRVATNEKLFF. Variable domain in full (rest from reference TRBV5-1 and TRBJ1-4): KAGVTQTPRYLIKTRGQQVTLSCSPISGHRSVSWYQQTPGQGLQFLFEYFSETQRNKGNFPGRFSGRQFSNSRSEMNVSTLELGDSALYLCASSLAIRVATNEKLFFGSGTQLSVL.

CDR3 amino acids: CASSFIRPGTNVLTF. DNA for the CDR3: TGCGCCAGCAGCTTTATTCGACCAGGCACCAACGTCCTGACTTTC. This chain connects TRBV5-1 to TRBJ2-6; D not resolved. Germline assignment: CDR1 SGHRS and CDR2 YFSETQ. Trimming stripped 2 bases from V and 8 bases from J, with 14 bases between. The CDR3 loop spans 15 amino acids.

This clonotype was seen only a few times. CDR3 in amino acids: CASSPLGNRASLAGELFF. The CDR3 nucleotides read TGTGCCAGCAGCCCACTCGGAAACAGGGCTTCTTTGGCCGGGGAGCTGTTTTTT. The chain uses TRBV12-3 or TRBV12-4 and TRBJ2-2, with D tentatively TRBD1 (6 bases). This CDR3 region has 18 residues. Trimming cost V 6 bases and J 6 bases, with 26 bases left between them.

This clonotype turned up a few times. The rearrangement links TRBV5-6 to TRBJ2-1; the match to TRBD1 covers 8 bases. This CDR3 comprises 15 residues. V trimming: 3 bases; J trimming: 4 bases; junction bases outside the gene matches: 6. The germline CDR1 and CDR2 sequences are SGHDT and YYEEEE. The CDR3 coding sequence is TGTGCCAGCAGCTGGGGGACAGGAGAATACAATGAGCAGTTCTTC. This encodes CASSWGTGEYNEQFF.

This clonotype was counted a few times. J is TRBJ2-1 and V is TRBV28, with TRBD2 identical over 9 bases. From germline, CDR1 is MDHEN and CDR2 SYDVKM. After removal of 6 bases from V and 7 bases from J, the junction contained 16 bases not matched to a gene. CDR3 length: 17 amino acids. This chain's CDR3 is CASSSPMGAGGLNEQFF. As DNA, the CDR3 is TGTGCCAGCAGCTCCCCTATGGGAGCGGGGGGTTTAAATGAGCAGTTCTTC.

CDR3 protein: CASSSRGQGWGGYTF. CDR3 sequence (DNA): TGTGCCAGCAGTTCACGGGGACAGGGTTGGGGTGGCTACACCTTC. The chain uses TRBV12-3 or TRBV12-4 and TRBJ1-2; the match to TRBD1 covers 9 bases. V dropped 4 bases and J dropped 7; count of bases not matched to a gene: 10. The CDR3 contains 15 residues.

The sample holds many counts of this clonotype. The chain is built from TRBV7-6 and TRBJ2-5; D is undetermined. The CDR3 covers 15 residues. Germline values: CDR1 SGHVS, CDR2 FNYEAQ. Trimming shortened V by 3 bases and J by 0 bases, and 11 bases separated the two germline ends. Here the CDR3 reads CASSLDAGYQETQYF. The CDR3 DNA follows: TGTGCCAGCAGCTTGGACGCCGGGTACCAAGAGACCCAGTACTTC.

This clonotype was seen only a few times. The V call is TRBV10-3, the J call TRBJ2-7; D might be TRBD1 or TRBD2, each matching 5 bases. The CDR3 totals 13 residues. Germline V gives CDR1 ENHRY, CDR2 SYGVKD. V was trimmed by 7 bases and J by 7 bases, leaving 17 bases between them. The CDR3 coding sequence is TGTGCCATCACCGACAGAGCCGCGGGTGAGCAGTACGTC. Encoded protein: CAITDRAAGEQYV.